Listed below are T cell receptor beta chains from one sample, sequenced in a study of CD8 T cells in Susac syndrome. TCRdb reprocessed the immunoSEQ multiplex PCR reads with MiXCR, giving one entry per CDR3 protein. In the table there are under 200,000 distinct CDR3 sequences, around 95% of which are singletons. Sequencing was carried out using CD4+ T cells from PBMCs. All receptors come from a human donor with Susac syndrome. The CDR3 runs from the conserved cysteine through the conserved F or W. Each record gives: V gene, D gene, clone size, J gene, CDR3 DNA, CDR3 protein. The D gene is left open where the match is weak. Some rows mark clone size as missing; the rest say once, few, many or name a class of expanded clone.

TRBV20-1	NA	NA	TRBJ2-2	TGCAGTGCCCAGGGGAGGCCGACCGGGGAGCTGTTTTTT	CSAQGRPTGELFF
TRBV19	TRBD1	once	TRBJ2-7	TGTGCCAGTAGTACCGCGACAGGGGGCCCCGCCGGCGAGCAGTACTTC	CASSTATGGPAGEQYF
TRBV20-1	NA	NA	TRBJ2-3	TGCAGTGCTAGAGCGGCCGAGGCAGGCACAGATACGCAGTATTTT	CSARAAEAGTDTQYF
TRBV7-3	TRBD1	NA	TRBJ2-2	TGTGCCAGCAGCCCGAAACAGGGGGGAGTCCGGGAGCTGTTTTTT	CASSPKQGGVRELFF
TRBV20-1	NA	NA	TRBJ1-5	TGCAGTGCTAGAGATTGGCGGGAAGGTCTCAATCAGCCCCAGCATTTT	CSARDWREGLNQPQHF
TRBV29-1	NA	NA	TRBJ2-1	TGCAGCGTTACCGCCCGAGAGGGGCAGTTCTTC	CSVTAREGQFF
TRBV3-1	NA	NA	TRBJ2-5	TGTGCCAGCAGCCAGCGCGCGGAGACCCAGTACTTC	CASSQRAETQYF
TRBV12-3/TRBV12-4	TRBD2	NA	TRBJ2-5	TGTGCCAGCAGTTCCCGACTAGCGGGGAGAGAGACCCAGTACTTC	CASSSRLAGRETQYF
TRBV7-9	NA	NA	TRBJ2-3	TGTGCCAGCAGCTTAGAGGGACGGGACACAGATACGCAGTATTTT	CASSLEGRDTDTQYF
TRBV11-1	TRBD2	once	TRBJ2-1	TGTGCCAGCAGCTTAAGCCCCTCTAGCGGGTCTGATATGGAGCAGTTCTTC	CASSLSPSSGSDMEQFF
TRBV19	TRBD1	NA	TRBJ1-5	TGTGCCAGTAGTCCGAGGGGGCTTCAGCCCCAGCATTTT	CASSPRGLQPQHF
TRBV19	TRBD1	NA	TRBJ2-3	TGTGCCAGTAGTCACAGGGGTGATACGCAGTATTTT	CASSHRGDTQYF
TRBV5-1	NA	once	TRBJ2-1	TGCGCCAGCAGCGTTGGGGTCGCCGAGCAGTTCTTC	CASSVGVAEQFF
TRBV7-3	NA	NA	TRBJ1-1	TGTGCCAGCAGCTCAATGCAGGGTGGTGAAGCTTTCTTT	CASSSMQGGEAFF
TRBV14	TRBD2	NA	TRBJ2-1	TGTGCCAGCAGCCAAGTGGGGACTAGTCTCAATGAGCAGTTCTTC	CASSQVGTSLNEQFF
TRBV27	TRBD2	NA	TRBJ2-1	TGTGCCAGCAGCCTCGGGACTAGTTCCTACAATGAGCAGTTCTTC	CASSLGTSSYNEQFF
TRBV29-1	TRBD1	NA	TRBJ1-1	TGCAGCGTTGTCTCCCAGGGGGCCTCTGAAGCTTTCTTT	CSVVSQGASEAFF
TRBV10-3	NA	few	TRBJ2-7	TGTGCCATCAAACGTGGCAGTGTTGACTACGAGCAGTACTTC	CAIKRGSVDYEQYF
TRBV20-1	TRBD1	NA	TRBJ1-2	TGCAGGGGACAGGGGGAGGGGTTCTATGGCTACACCTTC	CRGQGEGFYGYTF
TRBV5-1	NA	NA	TRBJ2-7	TGCGCCAGCAGCTTGTCTACAGGAGCCTACGAGCAGTACTTC	CASSLSTGAYEQYF
TRBV29-1	NA	NA	TRBJ2-2	TGCAGCGTTAAACCACAGGGCGCGAACACCGGGGAGCTGTTTTTT	CSVKPQGANTGELFF
TRBV14	TRBD2	NA	TRBJ2-7	TGTGCCAGCAGCCTCGGGGGGAGGGTCTACGAGCAGTACTTC	CASSLGGRVYEQYF
TRBV5-4	TRBD1	NA	TRBJ2-5	TGTGCCAGCAGCCAGGGACAGATTAGAGAGACCCAGTACTTC	CASSQGQIRETQYF
TRBV12-3/TRBV12-4	NA	NA	TRBJ2-7	TGTGCCAGCAGTCCTAGACAGGCCTACGAGCAGTACTTC	CASSPRQAYEQYF
TRBV11-2	NA	NA	TRBJ2-4	TGTGCCAGCAGCTTCCAGGGGAAAAACATTCAGTACTTC	CASSFQGKNIQYF
TRBV29-1	TRBD1	once	TRBJ2-7	TGCAGCGCGCGGACAGGGGTAGACGAGCAGTACTTC	CSARTGVDEQYF
TRBV12-3/TRBV12-4	NA	NA	TRBJ2-7	TGTGCCAGCACCCCGTGGGGGAGGGGGCTCTGGGAGCAGTACTTC	CASTPWGRGLWEQYF
TRBV4-3	TRBD2	NA	TRBJ2-1	TGCGCCAGCAGCCAAGATCAAGCGGGGGTTACTTACAATGAGCAGTTCTTC	CASSQDQAGVTYNEQFF
TRBV4-3	NA	once	TRBJ2-1	TGCGCCAGCAGCCCGGACCCTCGGAGCAATGAGCAGTTCTTC	CASSPDPRSNEQFF
TRBV5-6	NA	NA	TRBJ1-6	TGTGCCAGCAGCTTGTTCAGAGGGAATTCACCCCTCCACTTT	CASSLFRGNSPLHF
TRBV27	NA	NA	TRBJ2-3	TGTGCCAGCAAGCTACGGGGTCGGGGCACAGATACGCAGTATTTT	CASKLRGRGTDTQYF
TRBV29-1	TRBD1	NA	TRBJ1-1	TGCAGCGTTGGGGGGGGGACAGGCGCTGAAGCTTTCTTT	CSVGGGTGAEAFF
TRBV5-4	NA	NA	TRBJ2-1	TGTGCCAGCAGCCCCCCTGGACAATTAGAGCAGTTCTTC	CASSPPGQLEQFF
TRBV29-1	NA	NA	TRBJ1-3	TGCAGCGTGGCCCAGGAGGCTGGAAACACCATATATTTT	CSVAQEAGNTIYF
TRBV12-3/TRBV12-4	NA	NA	TRBJ2-7	TGTGCCAGCTCCGCGGACAGTCGTTACGAGCAGTACTTC	CASSADSRYEQYF
TRBV30	NA	NA	TRBJ2-1	TGTGCCCGAAGCCTTGGAGGGAGCTCCTACAATGAGCAGTTCTTC	CARSLGGSSYNEQFF
TRBV11-2	TRBD2	NA	TRBJ2-3	TGTGCCGGAAGTCCGGGACTAGCGCCAGATACGCAGTATTTT	CAGSPGLAPDTQYF
TRBV20-1	TRBD1	NA	TRBJ2-3	TGCAGTGCCAGTAGAAGCCAGGGGGCAGATACGCAGTATTTT	CSASRSQGADTQYF
TRBV11-1	TRBD1	NA	TRBJ2-5	TGTGCCACCGGGGACAGGGTCGGCCAAGAGACCCAGTACTTC	CATGDRVGQETQYF
TRBV20-1	NA	NA	TRBJ1-2	TGCAGTGCTAGAGATGCCGGATATGGCTACACCTTC	CSARDAGYGYTF
TRBV29-1	TRBD2	NA	TRBJ2-1	TGCAGCGTTAAGGCGGGAGGAGGCAATGAGCAGTTCTTC	CSVKAGGGNEQFF
TRBV20-1	TRBD2	NA	TRBJ2-1	TGCAGTGCTAGAGCCTACTTTACTAGCGGGAGGGCCGGGGAGCAGTTCTTC	CSARAYFTSGRAGEQFF
TRBV29-1	NA	NA	TRBJ1-1	TGCAGCGTTGAACAGGCGAACACTGAAGCTTTCTTT	CSVEQANTEAFF
TRBV29-1	NA	NA	TRBJ1-2	TGCAGCGTTGAACAGGGAACTCATGGCTACACCTTC	CSVEQGTHGYTF
TRBV5-1	TRBD1	NA	TRBJ1-1	TGCGCCAGCAGCCCTGGACAGGGCGGATTATCGGCTTTCTTT	CASSPGQGGLSAFF
TRBV20-1	NA	NA	TRBJ1-1	TGCAGTGCTAGAGGCGGGGGGCCCCATACTGAAGCTTTCTTT	CSARGGGPHTEAFF
TRBV24-1	NA	NA	TRBJ1-5	TGTGCCACCATGGACGGGAATAGCAATCAGCCCCAGCATTTT	CATMDGNSNQPQHF
TRBV6-5	NA	NA	TRBJ2-7	TGTGCCAGCAGTTATGACAGACGAGGCGAGCAGTACTTC	CASSYDRRGEQYF
TRBV7-2	NA	NA	TRBJ1-3	TGTGCCAGCAGCTTAGTTGGAAACACCATATATTTT	CASSLVGNTIYF
TRBV4-3	TRBD2	NA	TRBJ2-5	TGCGCCAGCAGCCAAGATAAATGGGCTAGCGGTCAAGAGACCCAGTACTTC	CASSQDKWASGQETQYF
TRBV29-1	TRBD1	NA	TRBJ2-3	TGCAGCGCCGAGGGCCAGGGGGCAGATACGCAGTATTTT	CSAEGQGADTQYF
TRBV4-1	TRBD2	NA	TRBJ2-1	TGCGCCAGCAGCCAAGGGCTCCTTAGCGGGACTCCCGGGGGCAATGAGCAGTTCTTC	CASSQGLLSGTPGGNEQFF
TRBV20-1	TRBD1	NA	TRBJ1-1	TGCAGTGCTAGACCGGGACAGGGAATTGGAGAAGCTTTCTTT	CSARPGQGIGEAFF
TRBV6-5	NA	NA	TRBJ1-1	TGTGCCAGCTTGAACAAACAGGGGAACACTGAAGCTTTCTTT	CASLNKQGNTEAFF
TRBV29-1	NA	NA	TRBJ2-1	TGCAGCGTCTGGTGGGGTCAGGCACCCTACAATGAGCAGTTCTTC	CSVWWGQAPYNEQFF